Shown below are 2 T cell receptor beta chains from a single sample sequenced in a study of response to subunit inactivated influenza vaccine. Via MiXCR, TCRdb re-called the RT-PCR reads, giving one row per CDR3 protein. The table records over 150,000 distinct CDR3 sequences, around a tenth of them present only once. This material consisted of CD8+ T cells sorted from PBMCs, taken less than 25 months after vaccination. Receptors were obtained from a man aged 50-75 years who received an inactivated influenza vaccine.

The chain joins TRBV20-1 to TRBJ2-7, with D possibly matching TRBD2 (6 bases). Germline-derived CDR1 and CDR2 are DFQATT and SNEGSKA (reference sequence). This CDR3 is 15 amino acids long. V was clipped by 6 bases and J by 3 bases, with 21 bases between them. CDR3 bases: TGCAGTGCGTTCCCCGGGAGACTGGTTGACTACGAGCAGTACTTC. It codes for CSAFPGRLVDYEQYF.

The genes are TRBV7-9 and TRBJ2-1; D not resolved. The CDR3 runs to 14 residues. The germline CDR1 and CDR2 sequences are SEHNR and FQNEAQ (reference sequence). The germline V and J ends were trimmed by 1 base and 7 bases, with 11 bases remaining between them. CDR3 coding DNA: TGTGCCAGCAGCTTAGGCGGTGGGATGAATGAGCAGTTCTTC. Translating gives CASSLGGGMNEQFF.